Listed below are T cell receptor beta chains from one sample, sequenced in a study of T cell repertoires in cytomegalovirus infection. TCRdb used MiXCR to reprocess the reads, holding one entry per CDR3 protein. This table has some 250,000 distinct CDR3 sequences, approximately 9.1% appearing once. Sequenced material: PBMCs. Receptor source: a human donor in good health (CMV status not recorded). Some clones in this sample may be carry-over from other donors' samples. Both conserved end residues are part of each CDR3. Fields, in order: J gene, V gene, CDR3 length, D gene, clone size, CDR3 DNA, CDR3 protein. The D gene is left open where the match is weak. Only some rows state a clone size, as once, few, many or a class for expanded clones.

>TRBJ2-1|TRBV12-3/TRBV12-4|12|-|many
TGTGCCAGCGGGACCCAGGGATTTGAGCAGTTCTTC
CASGTQGFEQFF
>TRBJ1-5|TRBV7-9|16|-|-
TGTGCCAGCAGCCTGGGTGAAATGATGGCAGATCAGCCCCAGCATTTT
CASSLGEMMADQPQHF
>TRBJ1-4|TRBV19|10|-|few
TGTGCCAGTTTTAATGAAAAACTGTTTTTT
CASFNEKLFF
>TRBJ1-2|TRBV7-2|13|-|many
TGTGCCAGCAGCCCGCCGGGGAAGTATGGCTACACCTTC
CASSPPGKYGYTF
>TRBJ1-6|TRBV18|17|-|-
TGTGCCAGCTCACCACCTCTACCGCAGGGGAGAAATTCACCCCTCCACTTT
CASSPPLPQGRNSPLHF
>TRBJ1-1|TRBV7-2|13|TRBD1|many
TGTGCCAGCAGCCGACAGGGTCGCACTGAAGCTTTCTTT
CASSRQGRTEAFF
>TRBJ2-5|TRBV28|16|-|many
TGTGCCAGCAGTCCCCAACAGGGAGACCTGCAAGAGACCCAGTACTTC
CASSPQQGDLQETQYF
>TRBJ2-3|TRBV20-1|13|-|-
TGCAGTGCTAGACGGGATGAAACAGATACGCAGTATTTT
CSARRDETDTQYF
>TRBJ2-3|TRBV7-2|14|-|many
TGTGCCAGCAGAAAAGGGGGGCGGACAGATACGCAGTATTTT
CASRKGGRTDTQYF
>TRBJ2-3|TRBV12-3/TRBV12-4|13|TRBD1|-
TGTGCCAGCAGGGCCGGACAGGAAGGGGAGCAGTATTTT
CASRAGQEGEQYF
>TRBJ1-2|TRBV19|15|-|many
TGTGCCAGTAGTTTCTCGTTCGGGGGGCGCGGTGGCTACACCTTC
CASSFSFGGRGGYTF
>TRBJ2-5|TRBV7-2|15|-|many
TGTGCCAGCAGCTTAGGGGCCATTCAGGGGGGGACCCAGTACTTC
CASSLGAIQGGTQYF